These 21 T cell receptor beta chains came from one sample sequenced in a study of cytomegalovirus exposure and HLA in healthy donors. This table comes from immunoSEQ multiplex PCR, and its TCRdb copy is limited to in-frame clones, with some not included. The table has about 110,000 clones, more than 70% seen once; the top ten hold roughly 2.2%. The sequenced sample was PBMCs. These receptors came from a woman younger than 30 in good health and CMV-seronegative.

The CDR3 reads CASSPMGRNYGYTF. The DNA of the CDR3 is TGTGCCAGCAGCCCCATGGGCAGGAACTATGGCTACACCTTC. The rearrangement links TRBV5-6 to TRBJ1-2; D is uncertain. V was cut by 4 bases and J by 2 bases, with 12 bases left in between. CDR3 length: 14 residues. Germline values: CDR1 SGHDT, CDR2 YYEEEE.

The CDR3 sequence is CASSVNEQYF. Written as DNA, the CDR3 is TGTGCCAGCAGTGTAAACGAGCAGTACTTC. V and J are TRBV2 and TRBJ2-7; D is ambiguous. From germline, CDR1 is SNHLY and CDR2 FYNNEI. CDR3 length: 10 amino acids. V dropped 4 bases and J dropped 5 bases, with 3 bases sitting between them.

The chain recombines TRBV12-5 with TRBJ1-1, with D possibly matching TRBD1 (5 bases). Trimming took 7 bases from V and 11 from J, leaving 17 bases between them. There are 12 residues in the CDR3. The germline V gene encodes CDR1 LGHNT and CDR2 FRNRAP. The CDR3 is CASAKLQANAFF. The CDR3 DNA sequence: TGTGCTAGTGCGAAATTACAGGCGAATGCTTTCTTT.

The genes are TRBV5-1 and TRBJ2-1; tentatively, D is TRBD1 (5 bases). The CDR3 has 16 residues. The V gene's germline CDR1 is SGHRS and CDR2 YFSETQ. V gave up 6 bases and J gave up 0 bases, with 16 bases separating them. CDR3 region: CASTIDSQSSYNEQFF. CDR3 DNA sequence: TGCGCCAGCACTATTGACAGTCAGAGCTCCTACAATGAGCAGTTCTTC.

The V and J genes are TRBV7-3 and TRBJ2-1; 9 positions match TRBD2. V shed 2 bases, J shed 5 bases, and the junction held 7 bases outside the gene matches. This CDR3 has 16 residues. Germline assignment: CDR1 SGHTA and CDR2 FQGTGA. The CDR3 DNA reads TGTGCCAGCAGCTTATCTGGGCGGGGGGGAGACAATGAGCAGTTCTTC. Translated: CASSLSGRGGDNEQFF.

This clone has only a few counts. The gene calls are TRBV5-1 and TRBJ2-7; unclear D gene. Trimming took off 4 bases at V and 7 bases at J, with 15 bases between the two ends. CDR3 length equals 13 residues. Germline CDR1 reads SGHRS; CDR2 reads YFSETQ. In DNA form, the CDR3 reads TGCGCCAGCAGCCCTACGGTCCGCGAAGAGCAGTACTTC. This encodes CASSPTVREEQYF.

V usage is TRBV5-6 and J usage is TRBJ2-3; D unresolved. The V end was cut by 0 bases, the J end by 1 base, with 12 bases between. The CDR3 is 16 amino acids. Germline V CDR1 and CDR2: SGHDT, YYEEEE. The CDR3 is CASSLAFQVGTDTQYF. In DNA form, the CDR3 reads TGTGCCAGCAGCTTGGCCTTTCAGGTGGGCACAGATACGCAGTATTTT.

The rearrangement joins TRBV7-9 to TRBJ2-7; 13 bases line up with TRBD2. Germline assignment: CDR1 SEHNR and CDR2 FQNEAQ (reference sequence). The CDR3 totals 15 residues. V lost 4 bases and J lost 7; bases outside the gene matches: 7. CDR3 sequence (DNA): TGTGCCAGCAGCTCCCGACTAGCGGGAGGAGGAGAGCAGTACTTC. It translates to CASSSRLAGGGEQYF. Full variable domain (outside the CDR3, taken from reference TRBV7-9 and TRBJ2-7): DTGVSQNPRHKITKRGQNVTFRCDPISEHNRLYWYRQTLGQGPEFLTYFQNEAQLEKSRLLSDRFSAERPKGSFSTLEIQRTEQGDSAMYLCASSSRLAGGGEQYFGPGTRLTVT.

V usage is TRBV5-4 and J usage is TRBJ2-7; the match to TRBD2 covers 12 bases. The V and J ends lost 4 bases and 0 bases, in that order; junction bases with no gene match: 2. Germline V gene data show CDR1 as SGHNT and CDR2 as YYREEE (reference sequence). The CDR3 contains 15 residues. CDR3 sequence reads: CASSGTSGYSYEQYF. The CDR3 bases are TGTGCCAGCAGCGGGACTAGCGGGTACTCCTACGAGCAGTACTTC.

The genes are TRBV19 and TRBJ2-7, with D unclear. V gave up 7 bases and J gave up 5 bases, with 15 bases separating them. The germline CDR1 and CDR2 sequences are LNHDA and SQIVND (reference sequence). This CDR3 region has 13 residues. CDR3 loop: CASTASQFHEQYF. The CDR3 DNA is TGTGCCAGTACCGCTTCGCAGTTCCACGAGCAGTACTTC.

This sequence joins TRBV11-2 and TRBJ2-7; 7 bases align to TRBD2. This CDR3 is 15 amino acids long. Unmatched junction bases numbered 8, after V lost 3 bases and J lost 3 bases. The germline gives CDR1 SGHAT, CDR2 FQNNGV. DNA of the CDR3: TGTGCCAGCAGCTTGGGGGAGGGCCCGTACTACGAGCAGTACTTC. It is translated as CASSLGEGPYYEQYF.

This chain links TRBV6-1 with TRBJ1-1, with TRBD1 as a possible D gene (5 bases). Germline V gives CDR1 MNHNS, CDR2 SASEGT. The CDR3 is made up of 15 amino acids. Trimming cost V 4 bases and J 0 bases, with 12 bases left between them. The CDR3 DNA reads TGTGCCAGCAGTGGAGAACAGGCTATGAACACTGAAGCTTTCTTT. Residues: CASSGEQAMNTEAFF.

The CDR3 sequence: CASSGQGDGYTF. CDR3 DNA sequence: TGTGCCAGCAGTGGACAGGGAGATGGCTACACCTTC. V gene TRBV9 combines with J gene TRBJ1-2, with TRBD1 identical over 8 bases. CDR1 and CDR2 (germline): SGDLS, YYNGEE. Losses at the gene ends were 5 bases for V and 6 bases for J; bases not matched to a gene: 3. There are 12 residues in the CDR3.

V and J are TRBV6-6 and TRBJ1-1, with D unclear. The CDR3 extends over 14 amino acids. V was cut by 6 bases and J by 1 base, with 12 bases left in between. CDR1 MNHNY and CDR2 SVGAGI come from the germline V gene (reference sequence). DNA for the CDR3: TGTGCCAGCAGCCAGACACCGACGAACACTGAAGCTTTCTTT. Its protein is CASSQTPTNTEAFF.

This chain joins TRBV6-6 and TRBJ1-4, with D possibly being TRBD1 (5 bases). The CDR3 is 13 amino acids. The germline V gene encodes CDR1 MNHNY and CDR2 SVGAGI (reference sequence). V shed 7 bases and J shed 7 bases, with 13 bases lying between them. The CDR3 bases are TGTGCCAGCAAAGGGGCGCAGAGTGAAAAACTGTTTTTT. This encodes CASKGAQSEKLFF.

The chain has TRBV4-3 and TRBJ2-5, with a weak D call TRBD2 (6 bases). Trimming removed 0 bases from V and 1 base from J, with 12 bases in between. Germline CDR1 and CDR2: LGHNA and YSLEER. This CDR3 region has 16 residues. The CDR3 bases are TGCGCCAGCAGCCAAGATCCCGGCGGGGTCCAAGAGACCCAGTACTTC. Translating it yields CASSQDPGGVQETQYF.

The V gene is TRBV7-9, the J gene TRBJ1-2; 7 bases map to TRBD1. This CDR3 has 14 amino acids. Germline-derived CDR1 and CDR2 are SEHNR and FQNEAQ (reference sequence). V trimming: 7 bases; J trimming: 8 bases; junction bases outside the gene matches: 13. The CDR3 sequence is CASIKPGQGDGYTF. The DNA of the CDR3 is TGTGCCAGCATCAAACCCGGGCAGGGGGACGGCTACACCTTC.

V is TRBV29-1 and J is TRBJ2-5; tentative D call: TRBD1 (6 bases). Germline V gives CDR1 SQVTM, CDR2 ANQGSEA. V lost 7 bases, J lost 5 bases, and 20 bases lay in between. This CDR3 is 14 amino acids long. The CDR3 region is CSGRSQGNVETQYF. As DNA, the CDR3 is TGCAGCGGCCGGTCGCAGGGGAACGTGGAGACCCAGTACTTC.

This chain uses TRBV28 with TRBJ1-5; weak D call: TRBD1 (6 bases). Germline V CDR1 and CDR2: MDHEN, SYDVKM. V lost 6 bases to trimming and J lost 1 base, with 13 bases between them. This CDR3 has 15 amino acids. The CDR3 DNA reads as TGTGCCAGCAGGTCCTACAGGGCAAGCAATCAGCCCCAGCATTTT. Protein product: CASRSYRASNQPQHF.

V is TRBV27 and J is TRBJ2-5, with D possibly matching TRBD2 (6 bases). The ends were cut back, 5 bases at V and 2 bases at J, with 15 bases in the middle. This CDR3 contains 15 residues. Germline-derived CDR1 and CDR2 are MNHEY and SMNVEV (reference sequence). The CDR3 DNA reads TGTGCCAGCAGTACCCGGGGAGGAGGACAAGAGACCCAGTACTTC. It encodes CASSTRGGGQETQYF.

The CDR3 loop reads CASRIGEGEQFF. Here the CDR3 DNA reads TGTGCCAGCCGGATAGGCGAGGGTGAGCAGTTCTTC. The rearrangement links TRBV7-9 to TRBJ2-1; D is possibly TRBD2 (5 bases). The CDR3 has 12 residues. Trimming removed 8 bases from V and 9 bases from J, with 14 bases in between. Germline CDR1 is SEHNR and CDR2 is FQNEAQ (reference sequence).